This TCR beta chain was profiled in a study of Graves' ophthalmopathy and Graves' hyperthyroidism. Study as a whole: Peripheral blood was collected at initial diagnosis, before any treatment.

This clonotype was counted many times. RNA transcripts provided the template for amplifying TCR beta CDR3 regions. HTBI primers served in a first-round RT-PCR, which a second-round multiplex PCR followed. Using its own MiXCR run on the multiplex PCR reads, TCRdb lists one record per CDR3 protein. The sample lists roughly 400,000 distinct CDR3 sequences; 17% were seen once. Trimming cost V 7 bases and J 6 bases, with 13 bases left between them. Germline V lookup: CDR1 MDHEN, CDR2 SYDVKM. This CDR3 contains 14 residues. Sequencing used peripheral blood. The V call is TRBV28, the J call TRBJ1-6, with D possibly being TRBD1 (6 bases). The origin of this receptor is an adult woman with stable Graves' hyperthyroidism. DNA for the CDR3: TGTGCCAGCACACAGGGCGATGGTAATTCACCCCTCCACTTT. This encodes CASTQGDGNSPLHF.